This entry concerns a single T cell receptor (beta chain). Clones were read by immunoSEQ multiplex PCR, and TCRdb kept only the in-frame ones, dropping some. The sample lists about 120,000 clones, 85% occurring once. The data were obtained in a study of blood T cell repertoires in COVID-19. The CDR3 totals 13 residues. Germline CDR1 and CDR2: SGHDT and YYEEEE. This receptor was taken from a woman at least 80 years old with acute or convalescent COVID-19. The V gene is TRBV5-6, the J gene TRBJ2-2; unclear D gene. The sequenced sample consisted of peripheral blood. As DNA, the CDR3 is TGTGCAAGTAGGCGGTGGAACACCGGGGAGCTGTTTTTT. This translates into CASRRWNTGELFF.